Presented here are 30 T cell receptor beta chains from one specimen sequenced in a study of radiation and T cells in renal cell carcinoma. TCRdb's table, derived via immunoSEQ multiplex PCR, lists solely in-frame clones and lacks some. The sample lists under 200,000 clones; less than 90% were seen once. The time point: blood 4 weeks post-SBRT, at nephrectomy. The treatment is: 15 Gy SBRT to primary tumor, nephrectomy 4 weeks later. Sequencing used blood, obtained from a patient whose treatment included radiotherapy and nephrectomy. These receptors originate from a woman in her fifties or sixties with renal cell carcinoma.

The chain has TRBV9 and TRBJ1-1; D remains ambiguous. Germline lookup yields CDR1 SGDLS and CDR2 YYNGEE. V was clipped by 0 bases and J by 0 bases, with 6 bases between them. The CDR3 has 14 residues. The DNA for the CDR3 is TGTGCCAGCAGCGTAGGCCGGGTGAACACTGAAGCTTTCTTT. As protein: CASSVGRVNTEAFF.

Comment on this clone: In the same sample, other DNA sequences code for this CDR3. V is TRBV7-2 and J is TRBJ1-1; no definite D call. V lost 6 bases, J lost 1 base, and 9 bases lay in between. The CDR3 loop spans 13 amino acids. The V gene's germline CDR1 is SGHTA and CDR2 FQGNSA. This CDR3 reads CASSFTENTEAFF. DNA for the CDR3: TGTGCCAGCAGTTTCACGGAGAACACTGAAGCTTTCTTT.

This clone was seen only a few times. The CDR3 spells CASSYGQGIIPLHF. CDR3 DNA sequence: TGTGCCAGCAGTTACGGACAGGGCATTATCCCCCTCCACTTT. The V call is TRBV6-5, the J call TRBJ1-6, with 8 bases that match TRBD1. The CDR3 loop spans 14 amino acids. V shed 2 bases and J 13 bases; nucleotides not matched to a gene: 7. Germline V lookup: CDR1 MNHEY, CDR2 SVGAGI.

The gene calls are TRBV2 and TRBJ2-3, with D possibly called TRBD1 or TRBD2 (6 bases each). Germline-derived CDR1 and CDR2 are SNHLY and FYNNEI. The CDR3 is 15 residues long. V lost 6 bases, J lost 5 bases, and 18 bases lay in between. The CDR3 here is CASSDWGAKIDTQYF. The CDR3 nucleotides are TGTGCCAGCAGCGACTGGGGGGCTAAAATAGATACGCAGTATTTT.

The V call is TRBV10-2, the J call TRBJ2-3; tentatively, D is TRBD2 (5 bases). Trimming took 5 bases from V and 2 from J, leaving 14 bases between them. Per germline, CDR1 WSHSY and CDR2 SAAADI. This CDR3 contains 15 residues. The CDR3 region is CASSIPGSPTDTQYF. CDR3 bases: TGCGCCAGCAGTATACCGGGGTCCCCCACAGATACGCAGTATTTT.

The gene calls are TRBV19 and TRBJ1-5; 7 positions agree with TRBD1. With 4 bases clipped from V and 4 bases from J, the junction kept 7 bases outside the gene matches. The length of the CDR3 is 15 residues. Looked up from germline, CDR1 is LNHDA and CDR2 is SQIVND (reference sequence). The CDR3 region is CASSRRGLKNQPQHF. DNA of the CDR3: TGTGCCAGTAGTAGGAGGGGGCTAAAAAATCAGCCCCAGCATTTT.

The CDR3 is CASSARQRTEAFF. DNA of the CDR3: TGTGCCAGCAGCGCAAGACAGAGGACTGAAGCTTTCTTT. The V gene is TRBV7-9, the J gene TRBJ1-1; perhaps TRBD1 as D (5 bases). V was clipped by 5 bases and J by 5 bases, with 12 bases between them. CDR3 length: 13 amino acids. Per germline, CDR1 SEHNR and CDR2 FQNEAQ (reference sequence). Combining the CDR3 with reference TRBV7-9 and TRBJ1-1 gives the whole variable domain DTGVSQNPRHKITKRGQNVTFRCDPISEHNRLYWYRQTLGQGPEFLTYFQNEAQLEKSRLLSDRFSAERPKGSFSTLEIQRTEQGDSAMYLCASSARQRTEAFFGQGTRLTVV.

The chain uses TRBV19 and TRBJ2-3, with TRBD1 matching 10 bases. There are 15 residues in the CDR3. The germline gives CDR1 LNHDA, CDR2 SQIVND (reference sequence). After removal of 7 bases from V and 5 bases from J, the junction contained 9 bases not matched to a gene. The CDR3 here is CASTAGDRGGDTQYF. The CDR3 DNA is TGTGCCAGTACCGCCGGGGACAGGGGCGGAGATACGCAGTATTTT.

The chain links TRBV7-2 to TRBJ2-3; D ambiguous. The CDR3 is 17 amino acids. V lost 0 bases and J 4 bases, leaving 17 bases between the germline ends. Germline CDR1 is SGHTA and CDR2 is FQGNSA. The CDR3 spells CASSLAPVKMVADTQYF. Written as DNA, the CDR3 is TGTGCCAGCAGCTTAGCGCCGGTTAAGATGGTAGCAGATACGCAGTATTTT.

The V call is TRBV19, the J call TRBJ2-2, with 15 bases that match TRBD2. The germline gives CDR1 LNHDA, CDR2 SQIVND (reference sequence). J gave up 6 bases and V 6 bases, and 5 bases lay outside the gene matches. This CDR3 has 16 amino acids. CDR3 protein: CASSPGTSGGPGELFF. CDR3 bases: TGTGCCAGTAGCCCAGGGACTAGCGGGGGGCCCGGGGAGCTGTTTTTT.

The gene calls are TRBV19 and TRBJ2-1; 7 bases are shared with TRBD2. Trimming at V came to 5 bases and at J to 8 bases, leaving 12 bases not matched to a gene. The V gene's germline CDR1 is LNHDA and CDR2 SQIVND (reference sequence). The CDR3 is 15 residues long. CDR3 bases: TGTGCCAGTAGTCCCGGGACTACCTACAATGATGAGCAGTTCTTC. It encodes CASSPGTTYNDEQFF.

The rearrangement joins TRBV10-3 to TRBJ2-2; D gene unclear. The CDR3 has 13 residues. The V and J ends lost 10 bases and 6 bases respectively, with 15 bases between them. Germline V CDR1 and CDR2: ENHRY, SYGVKD. The CDR3 protein is CATRYLGSGELFF. In nucleotides, the CDR3 is TGTGCCACGCGGTACCTGGGGTCCGGGGAGCTGTTTTTT.

This chain connects TRBV11-2 to TRBJ1-2; D ambiguous. Germline loops: CDR1 SGHAT, CDR2 FQNNGV. The CDR3 has 15 residues. The V and J ends lost 3 bases and 6 bases respectively, with 17 bases between them. The CDR3 bases are TGTGCCAGCAGCTTTCTTGCCAGCACTGGTCATGGCTACACCTTC. This codes for CASSFLASTGHGYTF.

V gene TRBV2 combines with J gene TRBJ1-5, with a possible D match to TRBD1 (5 bases). Germline V gene sequence: CDR1 SNHLY, CDR2 FYNNEI. The CDR3 is 14 residues long. Trimming left V 0 bases short and J 7 bases short, with 10 bases between. CDR3 coding DNA: TGTGCCAGCAGTGAAGCGAGGGGTAGGCAGCCCCAGCATTTT. Amino acids: CASSEARGRQPQHF.

V usage is TRBV9 and J usage is TRBJ1-2; 7 positions match TRBD1. Germline V gene lookup returns CDR1 SGDLS and CDR2 YYNGEE. Losses at the gene ends were 3 bases for V and 7 bases for J; bases not matched to a gene: 6. The CDR3 spans 13 residues. CDR3: CASSGAGGTGYTF. CDR3 DNA: TGTGCCAGCAGCGGGGCAGGGGGAACTGGCTACACCTTC.

The V gene is TRBV7-9, the J gene TRBJ2-7; TRBD1 agrees at 7 bases. Unmatched junction bases numbered 5, after V lost 0 bases and J lost 3 bases. This CDR3 has 15 amino acids. The V gene's germline CDR1 is SEHNR and CDR2 FQNEAQ (reference sequence). CDR3 nucleotide sequence: TGTGCCAGCAGCTTAGCGGGCCAGGGGGACTACGAGCAGTACTTC. Its protein product is CASSLAGQGDYEQYF.

The chain combines TRBV7-6 with TRBJ2-7; D remains unclear. Germline V gene data show CDR1 as SGHVS and CDR2 as FNYEAQ. The CDR3 is made up of 14 amino acids. V was clipped by 4 bases and J by 5 bases, with 15 bases between them. CDR3 sequence reads: CASSSARSGHEQYF. Here the CDR3 DNA reads TGTGCCAGCAGCTCCGCGCGGTCTGGGCACGAGCAGTACTTC.

The gene calls are TRBV9 and TRBJ2-5; TRBD1 agrees at 7 bases. Germline V gene data show CDR1 as SGDLS and CDR2 as YYNGEE. Trimming at V came to 1 base and at J to 5 bases, leaving 5 bases not matched to a gene. CDR3 length equals 14 residues. CDR3 sequence reads: CASSVRQGVETQYF. Here the CDR3 DNA reads TGTGCCAGCAGCGTACGACAGGGCGTGGAGACCCAGTACTTC.

This clone was recorded only once. The V call is TRBV29-1, the J call TRBJ2-5; no clear D. Deletions cut 4 bases from V and 4 bases from J, with 7 bases between. CDR3 length equals 11 residues. Germline CDR1 SQVTM, CDR2 ANQGSEA. CDR3 nucleotide sequence: TGCAGCGTTGGGAGAGTAGAGACCCAGTACTTC. It is translated as CSVGRVETQYF.

This rearrangement joins TRBV18 to TRBJ1-1, with D perhaps TRBD1 (6 bases). Looked up from germline, CDR1 is KGHSH and CDR2 is LQKENI. V was clipped by 3 bases and J by 0 bases, with 11 bases between them. CDR3 size: 15 residues. The CDR3 bases are TGTGCCAGCTCACCTACAGGGAATTTGAACACTGAAGCTTTCTTT. This sequence encodes CASSPTGNLNTEAFF. Variable domain in full (rest from reference TRBV18 and TRBJ1-1): NAGVMQNPRHLVRRRGQEARLRCSPMKGHSHVYWYRQLPEEGLKFMVYLQKENIIDESGMPKERFSAEFPKEGPSILRIQQVVRGDSAAYFCASSPTGNLNTEAFFGQGTRLTVV.

The chain employs TRBV7-8 and TRBJ2-3; tentatively, D is TRBD2 (7 bases). The CDR3 sequence is 19 residues long. Deletions cut 1 base from V and 2 bases from J, with 22 bases between. Germline CDR1 is SGHVS and CDR2 is FQNEAQ. The CDR3 protein is CASSLEYVAGALITDTQYF. CDR3 coding DNA: TGTGCCAGCAGCTTAGAGTACGTGGCGGGGGCGCTGATCACAGATACGCAGTATTTT.

This clone was seen once. DNA for the CDR3: TGTGCCAGCAGTCGAAAGGGGCGGAGGAACACTGAAGCTTTCTTT. Translation: CASSRKGRRNTEAFF. V usage is TRBV6-5 and J usage is TRBJ1-1, with a weak D call TRBD1 (5 bases). CDR3 size: 15 residues. The ends were cut back, 5 bases at V and 1 base at J, with 14 bases in the middle. Germline CDR1 is MNHEY and CDR2 is SVGAGI.

The V call is TRBV5-1, the J call TRBJ2-2, with TRBD2 matching over 8 bases. The CDR3 consists of 16 residues. The trim removed 1 base at V and 3 bases at J, leaving 5 bases unmatched. Germline V gene lookup returns CDR1 SGHRS and CDR2 YFSETQ. The DNA for the CDR3 is TGCGCCAGCAGCTTGTTAGGTAGCGGGGACACCGGGGAGCTGTTTTTT. Translation gives CASSLLGSGDTGELFF.

The chain is built from TRBV6-6 and TRBJ1-5; the D is unclear. V was cut by 0 bases and J by 5 bases, with 5 bases left in between. The CDR3 spans 13 residues. Germline CDR1 MNHNY, CDR2 SVGAGI (reference sequence). The DNA for the CDR3 is TGTGCCAGCAGTTACTCGGAGGATCAGCCCCAGCATTTT. Translated: CASSYSEDQPQHF.

The chain uses TRBV6-5 and TRBJ1-2; no firm D call. The germline gives CDR1 MNHEY, CDR2 SVGAGI. The CDR3 covers 11 residues. The V and J ends lost 4 bases and 7 bases respectively, with 7 bases between them. Here the CDR3 reads CASSLEVGYTF. CDR3 nucleotides: TGTGCCAGCAGTTTGGAGGTTGGCTACACCTTC.

The genes are TRBV5-1 and TRBJ1-2; no firm D call. Germline loops: CDR1 SGHRS, CDR2 YFSETQ. The CDR3 consists of 16 residues. V was clipped by 4 bases and J by 6 bases, with 22 bases between them. The CDR3 is CASSGAFSVNFDGYTF. CDR3 sequence (DNA): TGCGCCAGCAGCGGAGCGTTTTCGGTGAATTTTGATGGCTACACCTTC. The variable domain in full, with the rest retrieved from reference TRBV5-1 and TRBJ1-2, is KAGVTQTPRYLIKTRGQQVTLSCSPISGHRSVSWYQQTPGQGLQFLFEYFSETQRNKGNFPGRFSGRQFSNSRSEMNVSTLELGDSALYLCASSGAFSVNFDGYTFGSGTRLTVV.

The rearrangement uses TRBV2 and TRBJ2-2, with 11 bases matching TRBD1. Germline assignment: CDR1 SNHLY and CDR2 FYNNEI. Unmatched junction bases numbered 2, after V lost 6 bases and J lost 5 bases. This CDR3 is 14 amino acids long. This CDR3 reads CASRGTGGTGELFF. The CDR3 DNA sequence: TGTGCCAGCAGAGGGACAGGGGGTACCGGGGAGCTGTTTTTT.

The chain has TRBV4-1 and TRBJ2-3; a possible D gene is TRBD1 (7 bases). This CDR3 has 14 residues. CDR1 and CDR2 from the germline V gene are MGHRA and YSYEKL. With 4 bases removed from V and 4 bases from J, the gap between germline ends came to 12 bases. The CDR3 DNA reads TGCGCCAGCAGCCCAGGAGGGGGCCCAGATACGCAGTATTTT. Translation: CASSPGGGPDTQYF.

The chain couples TRBV18 to TRBJ1-1; maybe TRBD1 (6 bases). Germline V gene data show CDR1 as KGHSH and CDR2 as LQKENI. The V gene lost 3 bases and the J gene lost 0 bases, with 17 bases spanning the gap. The CDR3 extends over 17 amino acids. The CDR3 here is CASSPTGSGSLNTEAFF. In DNA form, the CDR3 reads TGTGCCAGCTCACCCACAGGGTCGGGAAGTTTGAACACTGAAGCTTTCTTT.

The V and J genes are TRBV5-1 and TRBJ2-7, with 7 bases lining up with TRBD2. This CDR3 contains 12 residues. Trimming cost V 4 bases and J 6 bases; bases outside gene matches: 4. The germline gives CDR1 SGHRS, CDR2 YFSETQ. The CDR3 region has the DNA TGCGCCAGCAGCCCGGAGCGGGGCGAGCAGTACTTC. Amino acid sequence: CASSPERGEQYF.